This T cell receptor (beta chain) was sequenced for a study of siplizumab effects on memory and regulatory T cells. The CDR3 contains 14 residues. V dropped 0 bases and J dropped 4 bases, with 9 bases sitting between them. The V gene's germline CDR1 is SGHDN and CDR2 FVKESK. Produced via immunoSEQ multiplex PCR; TCRdb's table is partial and in-frame only. This table holds 98,000 or so clones, 93% found once. The chain combines TRBV14 with TRBJ1-2; D is undetermined. The clonotype was recovered from a human donor in good health. The source material was Tregs sorted from blood. The CDR3 nucleotides read TGTGCCAGCAGCCAAGAGCTGGCAGGCTATGGCTACACCTTC. Protein sequence: CASSQELAGYGYTF.